A selection of T cell receptor beta chains follows, all from one sample in a study of OX40 agonist ivuxolimab in advanced cancers. The repertoire was sequenced with immunoSEQ multiplex PCR; TCRdb's copy has only in-frame clones and lacks some. The table shows around 77,000 clones, with around 80% occurring only once. The material sequenced was CD4+ or CD8+ T cells sorted from blood, taken in a trial of the OX40 agonist ivuxolimab. These receptors were taken from an adult with an advanced solid tumor such as melanoma, head and neck, liver or kidney cancer. CDR3s include the opening cysteine and the closing phenylalanine or tryptophan. D genes are given only for firm matches. A row's size may be missing; if present it is once, few, many or a size class.

clone_size,v_call,d_call,j_call,cdr3_nt,cdr3_aa
.,TRBV27,TRBD1,TRBJ1-2,TGTGCCAGCAGTTTGAGACAGGGCCACTATGGCTACACCTTC,CASSLRQGHYGYTF
.,TRBV5-5,.,TRBJ2-5,TGTGCCAGCAGACCCGGGACCCGGGCTAAAGAGACCCAGTACTTC,CASRPGTRAKETQYF
.,TRBV6-6,.,TRBJ2-7,TGTGCCAGCAACAAAGCGCAGGGGAGCTCCTACGAGCAGTACTTC,CASNKAQGSSYEQYF
.,TRBV2,.,TRBJ1-4,TGTGCCAGCAGTCAAAGGGACCCCGTAACTAATGAAAAACTGTTTTTT,CASSQRDPVTNEKLFF
few,TRBV5-5,.,TRBJ1-1,TGTGCCAGCAGCTTGCAAGGGTGGACTGAAGCTTTCTTT,CASSLQGWTEAFF
.,TRBV6-5,.,TRBJ1-3,TGTGCCAGCACGACAGACTCTGGAAACACCATATATTTT,CASTTDSGNTIYF
once,TRBV7-8,.,TRBJ1-2,TGTGCCAGCAGCCCTATGGGTGGAATCTATGGCTACACCTTC,CASSPMGGIYGYTF
.,TRBV2,.,TRBJ2-7,TGTGCCAGCAGTTCCCGGGGCCACTCCTACGAGCAGTACTTC,CASSSRGHSYEQYF
.,TRBV5-6,.,TRBJ1-2,TGTGCCAGCAGCTTCCTGGGATTCGGAAGCTATGGCTACACCTTC,CASSFLGFGSYGYTF
.,TRBV2,.,TRBJ2-3,TGTGCCAGCAGTCAGAGGGTTAGCACAGATACGCAGTATTTT,CASSQRVSTDTQYF
once,TRBV18,.,TRBJ2-5,TGTGCCAGCTCTTTACAAGAGACCCAGTACTTC,CASSLQETQYF
.,TRBV30,.,TRBJ2-1,TGTGCCTGGAGTGAGTCCTACAATGAGCAGTTCTTC,CAWSESYNEQFF
.,TRBV7-9,.,TRBJ1-5,TGTGCCAGCAGCACCCAAAATCAGCCCCAGCATTTT,CASSTQNQPQHF
.,TRBV6-5,TRBD1,TRBJ2-5,TGTGCCAGCAGTTACTCGGGGACAGGGGGAGAGACCCAGTACTTC,CASSYSGTGGETQYF
.,TRBV5-1,.,TRBJ2-5,TGCGCCAGCAGCTTGCAGCCGGGTGACGGGGGAGAGACCCAGTACTTC,CASSLQPGDGGETQYF
.,TRBV5-4,.,TRBJ2-5,TGTGCCAGCAGCTTCCAGAGGGTCCAGTACTTC,CASSFQRVQYF